This is a list of T cell receptor beta chains from one sample in a study of T cells expressing NK-cell markers. Using the 5' RACE reads, TCRdb records one entry per CDR3 protein without DNA. This sample carries over 350,000 distinct CDR3 sequences, with around 11% going to the ten biggest clones. The specimen sequenced was blood T cells: a sorted CD56 or NKG2C T cell subset, CD4+ or CD8+ T cells, or bulk PBMC T cells (not recorded which). Receptors were obtained from a woman in her forties or fifties in good health. Each CDR3 is given with its conserved first and last residue. Each record gives: J gene, V gene, CDR3 protein.

TRBJ2-1	TRBV4-2	CASSQEGLGSYNEQFF
TRBJ2-2	TRBV11-3	CASSTSPARVTGELFF
TRBJ2-7	TRBV28	CASSFSGIYEQYF
TRBJ1-1	TRBV12-3/TRBV12-4	CASSPSGAGIKAFF
TRBJ2-1	TRBV12-3/TRBV12-4	CASSITSGVYNEQFF
TRBJ1-1	TRBV10-3	CATKPRDSNTEAFF
TRBJ1-1	TRBV20-1	CSATRNPNTEAFF
TRBJ2-7	TRBV12-3/TRBV12-4	CASTVSSSYEQYF
TRBJ2-3	TRBV3-1	CASSQGISTDTQYF
TRBJ2-2	TRBV12-5	CASARGGTGELFF
TRBJ2-7	TRBV28	CASRIGGSSNEQYF
TRBJ2-7	TRBV20-1	CSARPTGTGSPEQYF
TRBJ2-1	TRBV3-1	CASSHGALYNEQFF
TRBJ2-7	TRBV7-8	CASSLLRLGTYEQYF
TRBJ2-1	TRBV20-1	CSARERVYNEQFF
TRBJ2-1	TRBV7-9	CASSPRIAGSYNEQFF
TRBJ2-2	TRBV7-8	CASSLAPRTGELFF
TRBJ2-3	TRBV10-1	CASSDSATSDGTDTQYF
TRBJ2-3	TRBV4-1	CASSPKWSDTQYF
TRBJ1-5	TRBV12-3/TRBV12-4	CASSFTGQIRDLSQPQHF
TRBJ1-4	TRBV5-1	CASSSNRGGEKLFF
TRBJ1-6	TRBV18	CASSSGTATNSPLHF
TRBJ2-1	TRBV4-1	CASSQDRGGTHYNEQFF
TRBJ2-5	TRBV7-9	CASSDIQETQYF
TRBJ2-1	TRBV5-5	CASSLFGDGLNEQFF
TRBJ1-6	TRBV5-1	CASSERTGGGDSPLHF
TRBJ2-3	TRBV20-1	CSARAGTPAGTQYF
TRBJ1-1	TRBV12-3/TRBV12-4	CASSSRQVGGTEAFF
TRBJ2-4	TRBV12-3/TRBV12-4	CASRLLAKNIQYF
TRBJ2-4	TRBV20-1	CSASRAGENIQYF
TRBJ2-2	TRBV6-1	CASRGQGNANTGELFF
TRBJ2-1	TRBV19	CASSISVTGGLNEQFF
TRBJ2-3	TRBV6-2/TRBV6-3	CATLERSRTDTQYF
TRBJ2-7	TRBV20-1	CSARSPTGIEYF
TRBJ1-1	TRBV20-1	CSASYPVPYTEAFF
TRBJ2-1	TRBV7-8	CASSPTETSGLNEQFF